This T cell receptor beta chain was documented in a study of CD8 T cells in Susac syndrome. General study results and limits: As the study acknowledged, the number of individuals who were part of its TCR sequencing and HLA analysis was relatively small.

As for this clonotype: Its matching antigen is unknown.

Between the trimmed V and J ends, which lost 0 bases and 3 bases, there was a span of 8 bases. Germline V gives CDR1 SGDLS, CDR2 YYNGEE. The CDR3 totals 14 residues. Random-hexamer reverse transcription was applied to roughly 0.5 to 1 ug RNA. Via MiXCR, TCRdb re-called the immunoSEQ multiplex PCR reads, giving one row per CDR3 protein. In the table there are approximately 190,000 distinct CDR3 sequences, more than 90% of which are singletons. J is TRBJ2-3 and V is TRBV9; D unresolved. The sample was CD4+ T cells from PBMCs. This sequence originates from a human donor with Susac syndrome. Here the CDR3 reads CASSVVRVTDTQYF. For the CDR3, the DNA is TGTGCCAGCAGCGTAGTTAGGGTGACAGATACGCAGTATTTT. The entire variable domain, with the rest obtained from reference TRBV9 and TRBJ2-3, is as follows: DSGVTQTPKHLITATGQRVTLRCSPRSGDLSVYWYQQSLDQGLQFLIQYYNGEERAKGNILERFSAQQFPDLHSELNLSSLELGDSALYFCASSVVRVTDTQYFGPGTRLTVL.